This TCR beta chain was retrieved from a study of shared clonotypes between healthy human individuals. For the study at large: There were three CD4 naive, three CD4 memory, two CD8 naive and one CD8 memory plates per donor.

Naive-designated CD8 cells lacked CD45RO, were positively enriched for CCR7, and omitted terminally differentiated effector memory CD45RA+ cells. Deep was the level used in running the assay. Clones were sequenced by immunoSEQ multiplex PCR, and TCRdb holds only the in-frame ones, with some missing. The sample has around 600,000 clones; 90% to 95% are singletons. The sequenced sample was naive CD8+ T cells sorted from blood. The sequence came from a woman aged 30 to 39 in good health.

CDR3 protein: CASSTLGRGELFF. CDR3 in DNA: TGTGCCAGCAGCACCCTTGGACGAGGGGAGCTGTTTTTT. V is TRBV27 and J is TRBJ2-2; D is ambiguous. Germline V gene lookup returns CDR1 MNHEY and CDR2 SMNVEV (reference sequence). This CDR3 is 13 amino acids long. The germline V and J ends were trimmed by 6 bases and 8 bases, with 13 bases remaining between them.